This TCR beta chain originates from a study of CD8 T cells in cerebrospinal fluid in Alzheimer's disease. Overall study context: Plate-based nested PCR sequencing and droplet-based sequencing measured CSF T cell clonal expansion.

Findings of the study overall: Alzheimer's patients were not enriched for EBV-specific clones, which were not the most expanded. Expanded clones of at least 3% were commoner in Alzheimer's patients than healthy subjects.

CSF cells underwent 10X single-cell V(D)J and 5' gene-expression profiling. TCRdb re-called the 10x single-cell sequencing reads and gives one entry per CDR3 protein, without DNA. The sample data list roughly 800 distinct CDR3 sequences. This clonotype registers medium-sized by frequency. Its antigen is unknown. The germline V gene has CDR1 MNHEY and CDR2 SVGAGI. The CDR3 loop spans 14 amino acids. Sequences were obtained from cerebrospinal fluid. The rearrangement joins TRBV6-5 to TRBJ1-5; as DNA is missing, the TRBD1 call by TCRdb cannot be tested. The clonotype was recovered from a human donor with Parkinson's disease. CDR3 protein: CASPPCYSNQPQHF.